Listed below are T cell receptor beta chains from one sample, sequenced in a study of blood T cells in healthy people across ages. TCRdb re-called the 5' RACE reads through MiXCR, storing one row per CDR3 protein. The sample contains roughly 900,000 distinct CDR3 sequences, about 44% of which appear only once. The source material was blood. These receptors originate from a young man in good health. CDR3s include the opening cysteine and the closing phenylalanine or tryptophan. D genes are given only for firm matches. Size is omitted from some rows. Given values are once, few, many or a class for expanded clones.

v_call,clone_size,j_call,d_call,cdr3_aa,cdr3_nt
TRBV7-2,-,TRBJ2-4,-,CASSLISEEQYF,TGTGCCAGCAGCTTAATCTCCGAGGAGCAGTACTTC
TRBV2,-,TRBJ2-1,TRBD2,CASSRVEREGGEQFF,TGTGCCAGCAGTAGGGTCGAGCGGGAGGGCGGTGAGCAGTTCTTC
TRBV12-3/TRBV12-4,few,TRBJ2-7,TRBD2,CASSFGLAYEQYF,TGCGCCAGCAGCTTCGGACTAGCCTACGAGCAGTACTTC
TRBV5-6,-,TRBJ2-4,TRBD1,CASSSPGTVAKNIQYF,TGTGCCAGCAGTAGTCCCGGGACAGTAGCCAAAAACATTCAGTACTTC
TRBV28,-,TRBJ1-2,-,CASSRLSRGYTF,TGTGCCAGCAGTCGACTCAGTCGTGGCTACACCTTC
TRBV27,few,TRBJ1-5,TRBD1,CASSPLATGGNQPQHF,TGTGCCAGCAGTCCTTTAGCGACAGGGGGCAATCAGCCCCAGCATTTT
TRBV24-1,-,TRBJ2-2,TRBD2,CATSDPNSGGSGTGELFF,TGTGCCACCAGTGATCCCAATAGCGGGGGTTCTGGCACCGGGGAGCTGTTTTTT
TRBV9,few,TRBJ2-1,TRBD1,CASSVASTGGVEQFF,TGTGCCAGCAGCGTAGCATCTACAGGGGGCGTTGAGCAGTTCTTC
TRBV5-1,-,TRBJ1-1,-,CASSPGVVNTEAFF,TGCGCCAGCAGCCCGGGGGTTGTGAACACTGAAGCTTTCTTT
TRBV4-1,few,TRBJ1-6,TRBD1,CASSQEGGQGRSPLHF,TGCGCCAGCAGCCAAGAAGGAGGACAGGGTAGATCACCCCTCCACTTT
TRBV7-8,once,TRBJ1-6,-,CASRDLGIDSPLHF,TGTGCCAGTCGGGACCTCGGGATCGATTCACCCCTCCACTTT
TRBV5-1,few,TRBJ2-5,-,CASKRYSGYQETQYF,TGCGCCAGCAAACGGTATAGCGGATATCAAGAGACCCAGTACTTC
TRBV14,-,TRBJ2-7,-,CASSQVVSSYEQYF,TGTGCCAGCAGCCAAGTGGTGAGCTCCTACGAGCAGTACTTC
TRBV29-1,-,TRBJ2-7,-,CSVGRGSYEQYF,TGCAGCGTTGGTCGGGGGTCCTACGAGCAGTACTTC
TRBV25-1,-,TRBJ1-2,TRBD1,CASSLRQGHGYTF,TGTGCCAGCAGTCTCCGACAGGGACATGGCTACACCTTC
TRBV20-1,-,TRBJ1-2,-,CRKGGSYGYTF,TGCAGAAAGGGAGGGTCATATGGCTACACCTTC
TRBV27,-,TRBJ1-2,-,CASTTGGKGGYTF,TGTGCCAGCACGACCGGGGGTAAAGGTGGCTACACCTTC
TRBV28,-,TRBJ2-5,-,CVSRGWGQETQYF,TGTGTCAGCAGAGGTTGGGGCCAAGAGACCCAGTACTTC
TRBV7-2,-,TRBJ2-3,TRBD2,CASSSGGRGGRDTQYF,TGTGCCAGCAGCTCCGGTGGGCGGGGGGGCAGAGATACGCAGTATTTT
TRBV12-3/TRBV12-4,-,TRBJ2-1,TRBD2,CASNAGTSGNEQFF,TGTGCCAGCAATGCCGGGACTAGCGGCAATGAGCAGTTCTTC
TRBV10-3,-,TRBJ2-1,TRBD2,CATLTSGGLEQFF,TGTGCCACCCTGACTAGCGGGGGGCTAGAGCAGTTCTTC
TRBV6-1,-,TRBJ1-2,-,CASSEQGSADGYTF,TGTGCCAGCAGTGAACAGGGGAGCGCGGATGGCTACACCTTC
TRBV9,-,TRBJ1-6,-,CASSGGTTNNSPLHF,TGTGCCAGCAGCGGGGGGACGACGAATAATTCACCCCTCCACTTT
TRBV28,few,TRBJ2-7,-,CASRHRDARSYEQYF,TGTGCCAGCAGGCACCGGGACGCTCGCTCCTACGAGCAGTACTTC
TRBV6-1,few,TRBJ1-6,-,CASSERVGVAYNSPLHF,TGTGCCAGCAGTGAACGGGTTGGGGTAGCCTATAATTCACCCCTCCACTTT
TRBV28,few,TRBJ1-2,-,CASTGTGHYGYTF,TGTGCCAGCACTGGGACTGGACACTATGGCTACACCTTC
TRBV27,-,TRBJ2-3,TRBD2,CASSFLAGASDTQYF,TGTGCCAGCAGTTTTCTAGCGGGGGCGTCCGATACGCAGTATTTT
TRBV14,many,TRBJ2-7,TRBD2,CASSQDTGTSQQYF,TGTGCCAGCAGCCAAGATACAGGGACTAGCCAACAGTACTTC
TRBV9,-,TRBJ1-2,TRBD1,CASSRDDRGYGYTF,TGTGCCAGCAGCAGGGACGACAGGGGCTATGGCTACACCTTC
TRBV12-3/TRBV12-4,many,TRBJ2-7,-,CASSFGGGPYEQYF,TGTGCCAGCAGTTTTGGGGGAGGCCCCTACGAGCAGTACTTC
TRBV27,-,TRBJ2-1,-,CASIPWGGYSDNGQFF,TGTGCCAGCATCCCCTGGGGGGGCTATAGCGACAATGGGCAGTTCTTC
TRBV6-2/TRBV6-3,-,TRBJ2-7,TRBD1,CAKTYYDVRDSPYEQYF,TGTGCCAAAACATACTACGACGTTCGGGACAGCCCCTACGAGCAGTACTTC
TRBV2,few,TRBJ2-7,TRBD1,CASSDSYRGTYEQYF,TGTGCCAGCAGTGATAGTTACAGGGGTACCTACGAGCAGTACTTC
TRBV4-3,-,TRBJ2-7,TRBD2,CASSQVSGGASYEQYF,TGCGCCAGCAGCCAAGTTAGCGGGGGGGCCTCCTACGAGCAGTACTTC
TRBV7-2,-,TRBJ1-2,TRBD1,CASSPPRGQGVYGYTF,TGTGCCAGCAGCCCACCCCGTGGACAGGGGGTCTATGGCTACACCTTC
TRBV5-1,few,TRBJ1-3,-,CASSLSTGSGNTIYF,TGCGCCAGCAGCTTGTCTACGGGCTCTGGAAACACCATATATTTT
TRBV20-1,-,TRBJ1-5,-,CSASRHESGNQPQHF,TGCAGTGCTAGCCGGCATGAGTCCGGCAATCAGCCCCAGCATTTT
TRBV12-3/TRBV12-4,-,TRBJ2-7,TRBD2,CASSLGGGIRYEQYF,TGTGCCAGCAGTTTAGGGGGGGGGATACGCTACGAGCAGTACTTC
TRBV5-6,-,TRBJ2-7,TRBD1,CASSGTGGVSYEQYF,TGTGCCAGCAGCGGGACAGGGGGAGTTTCCTACGAGCAGTACTTC
TRBV29-1,-,TRBJ1-1,TRBD1,CSVAGQGTTGAFF,TGCAGCGTTGCGGGACAGGGGACCACGGGAGCTTTCTTT
TRBV7-2,once,TRBJ2-7,-,CASSFFGVRTRIYEQYF,TGTGCCAGCAGCTTTTTCGGTGTGAGGACACGGATCTACGAGCAGTACTTC
TRBV12-3/TRBV12-4,-,TRBJ1-2,-,CASSREGRGYTF,TGTGCCAGCAGTCGGGAGGGCCGTGGCTACACCTTC
TRBV10-3,few,TRBJ2-3,-,CAISVLKGVTDTQYF,TGTGCCATCAGCGTCCTGAAGGGAGTCACAGATACGCAGTATTTT
TRBV11-3,few,TRBJ2-1,-,CASSFSYGVEENEQFF,TGTGCCAGCAGCTTTTCCTACGGGGTGGAAGAAAATGAGCAGTTCTTC
TRBV6-1,few,TRBJ2-3,TRBD2,CASCPAGGDPSTDTQYF,TGTGCTTCTTGCCCAGCGGGGGGTGACCCGAGCACAGATACGCAGTATTTT
TRBV4-2,-,TRBJ1-4,TRBD1,CASSQQWGQGYEKLFF,TGTGCCAGCAGCCAGCAATGGGGACAGGGATATGAAAAACTGTTTTTT
TRBV14,-,TRBJ1-2,-,CASSRRAGKTNYGCTF,TGTGCCAGCAGCCGGCGAGCTGGCAAAACTAACTATGGCTGCACCTTC